This TCR beta chain was obtained from a study of cytomegalovirus exposure and HLA in healthy donors. On the study more broadly: The same platform used for the roughly 650 first-cohort repertoires was also used for the 120 or so validation repertoires, as a later analysis reported.

Turning to this clone: Its antigen is still unknown.

The study's findings and limits: Cytomegalovirus association was listed for about 180 TCR beta chains. Specificity for CMV antigens was confirmed in vitro for a few of the CMV-associated chains. According to a subsequent analysis, TCR clusters identified in the first cohort showed a tendency to co-occur across the 100 to 150 validation repertoires.

Sequenced by immunoSEQ multiplex PCR; TCRdb stores in-frame clones only, minus some. The sample holds fewer than 90,000 clones, 94% seen once. The source of this sequence is a woman aged 18-29 years in good health and CMV-seronegative. Sequences were obtained from PBMCs.

The CDR3 DNA reads as TGTGCCAGCAAACCACAGGGCACCTCTGGAAACACCATATATTTT. Translation: CASKPQGTSGNTIYF. J is TRBJ1-3 and V is TRBV2; the D gene is possibly TRBD1 (6 bases). CDR1 SNHLY and CDR2 FYNNEI come from the germline V gene. This CDR3 region has 15 residues. V was trimmed by 7 bases and J by 0 bases, leaving 13 bases between them.